The 2 T cell receptor beta chains listed next were all sequenced from one sample in a study of control samples from healthy donors and cancer patients. The data were produced by immunoSEQ multiplex PCR, yet TCRdb's version contains in-frame clones alone and is incomplete. Of roughly 120,000 clones in the sample, approximately 88% were seen once. The sequenced sample consisted of PBMCs. Receptors were obtained from a woman in her sixties with lung cancer.

The chain joins TRBV7-6 to TRBJ2-3, with a possible D match to TRBD1 (6 bases). The CDR3 has 16 amino acids. Germline CDR1 and CDR2: SGHVS and FNYEAQ. Trimming stripped 5 bases from V and 5 bases from J, with 20 bases between. In DNA form, the CDR3 reads TGTGCCAGCAGCACTGGCAGACAGGTCACGGGAGATACGCAGTATTTT. This translates into CASSTGRQVTGDTQYF. The full variable domain, its missing parts supplied by reference TRBV7-6 and TRBJ2-3, is GAGVSQSPRYKVTKRGQDVALRCDPISGHVSLYWYRQALGQGPEFLTYFNYEAQQDKSGLPNDRFSAERPEGSISTLTIQRTEQRDSAMYRCASSTGRQVTGDTQYFGPGTRLTVL.

The chain is built from TRBV12-3 or TRBV12-4 and TRBJ1-2; D gene ambiguous. There are 12 residues in the CDR3. V was clipped by 4 bases and J by 8 bases, with 11 bases between them. The CDR3 bases are TGTGCCAGCAGTTCGCGTAAGGAGGGCTACACCTTC. Amino acid sequence: CASSSRKEGYTF.